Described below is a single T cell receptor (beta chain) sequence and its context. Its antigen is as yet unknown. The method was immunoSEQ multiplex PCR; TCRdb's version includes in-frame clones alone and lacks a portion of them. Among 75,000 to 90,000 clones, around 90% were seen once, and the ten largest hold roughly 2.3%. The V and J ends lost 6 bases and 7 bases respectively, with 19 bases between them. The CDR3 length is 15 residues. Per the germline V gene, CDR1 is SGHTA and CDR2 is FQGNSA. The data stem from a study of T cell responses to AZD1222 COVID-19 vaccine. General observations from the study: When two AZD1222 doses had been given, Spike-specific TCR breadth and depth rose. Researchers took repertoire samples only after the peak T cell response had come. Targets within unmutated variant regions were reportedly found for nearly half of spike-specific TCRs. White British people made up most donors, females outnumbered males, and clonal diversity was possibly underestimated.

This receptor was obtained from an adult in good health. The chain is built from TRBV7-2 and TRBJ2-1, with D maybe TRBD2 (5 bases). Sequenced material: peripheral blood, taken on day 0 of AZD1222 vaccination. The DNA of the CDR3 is TGTGCCAGCAGACCAACTAGTCTTTCGAAGAATGAGCAGTTCTTC. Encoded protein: CASRPTSLSKNEQFF.